This T cell receptor (beta chain) appears in the sequencing data of a study of metastatic and nonmetastatic thyroid tumors. TCRdb ran MiXCR on the PCR reads. In the table there are more than 85,000 clones, roughly 8.6% of which are singletons. This clone was seen many times. Patients were all untreated before their thyroid surgery. This CDR3 contains 13 residues. Between the trimmed V and J ends, which lost 0 bases and 9 bases, there was a span of 10 bases. Per the germline V gene, CDR1 is SGDLS and CDR2 is YYNGEE. The chain carries TRBV9 and TRBJ2-1; D is unclear. The receptor's source is a female donor with papillary thyroid cancer or a benign thyroid nodule (not recorded which). Some clones in this sample may be carry-over from other donors' samples. Sequences were obtained from blood. The CDR3 loop is CASSVVGLSEQFF. The CDR3 DNA reads TGTGCCAGCAGCGTAGTAGGGTTGAGTGAGCAGTTCTTC.